The 32 T cell receptor beta chains below all came from one sample that was sequenced in a study of cytomegalovirus exposure and HLA in healthy donors. The PCR used 60 Vbeta and 13 Jbeta primers. Data came from immunoSEQ multiplex PCR; TCRdb stores just in-frame clones and leaves some out. The repertoire holds approximately 180,000 clones, 84% seen once, with more than 4% in the top ten. Sequenced sample: PBMCs. All receptors come from a girl aged 5-17 years in good health and CMV-seropositive.

The rearrangement links TRBV4-1 to TRBJ1-1, with D perhaps TRBD1 (6 bases). The V end lost 2 bases, the J end lost 0 bases, and 10 bases lay between the germline ends. This CDR3 is built from 15 residues. The germline V gene encodes CDR1 MGHRA and CDR2 YSYEKL. Here the CDR3 reads CASSQRTVMNTEAFF. Here the CDR3 DNA reads TGCGCCAGCAGCCAAAGGACAGTCATGAACACTGAAGCTTTCTTT.

The CDR3 reads CASRMQSGNTIYF. In DNA form, the CDR3 reads TGTGCCAGTAGAATGCAGTCTGGAAACACCATATATTTT. The chain has TRBV19 and TRBJ1-3; D unresolved. Looked up from germline, CDR1 is LNHDA and CDR2 is SQIVND (reference sequence). This CDR3 contains 13 residues. Trimming removed 6 bases from V and 1 base from J, with 7 bases in between. Complete variable domain (other parts from reference TRBV19 and TRBJ1-3): DGGITQSPKYLFRKEGQNVTLSCEQNLNHDAMYWYRQDPGQGLRLIYYSQIVNDFQKGDIAEGYSVSREKKESFPLTVTSAQKNPTAFYLCASRMQSGNTIYFGEGSWLTVV.

This chain joins TRBV7-9 and TRBJ1-1; D might be TRBD1 (6 bases). The CDR3 extends over 14 amino acids. Deletions cut 3 bases from V and 5 bases from J, with 13 bases between. Germline-derived CDR1 and CDR2 are SEHNR and FQNEAQ (reference sequence). CDR3 region: CASSFWTEVTEAFF. CDR3 DNA sequence: TGTGCCAGCAGCTTCTGGACAGAGGTAACTGAAGCTTTCTTT. The full variable domain, in which reference TRBV7-9 and TRBJ1-1 provide the parts outside the CDR3, is DTGVSQNPRHKITKRGQNVTFRCDPISEHNRLYWYRQTLGQGPEFLTYFQNEAQLEKSRLLSDRFSAERPKGSFSTLEIQRTEQGDSAMYLCASSFWTEVTEAFFGQGTRLTVV.

The chain combines TRBV7-9 with TRBJ1-1; D perhaps matches TRBD1 (6 bases). The CDR3 consists of 15 residues. V gave up 3 bases and J gave up 4 bases, with 15 bases separating them. CDR1 and CDR2 (germline): SEHNR, FQNEAQ (reference sequence). The CDR3 loop reads CASSFHRVDGTEAFF. The CDR3 DNA reads TGTGCCAGCAGCTTCCACAGGGTTGACGGCACTGAAGCTTTCTTT.

The chain combines TRBV9 with TRBJ1-1; D gene uncertain. Germline CDR1 SGDLS, CDR2 YYNGEE. The V and J ends lost 1 base and 0 bases respectively, with 4 bases between them. CDR3 length equals 13 residues. CDR3 sequence: CASSVTMNTEAFF. The CDR3 DNA reads TGTGCCAGCAGCGTAACTATGAACACTGAAGCTTTCTTT.

This chain uses TRBV6-5 with TRBJ1-2; 8 bases are a match to TRBD1. With 3 bases clipped from V and 4 bases from J, the junction kept 10 bases outside the gene matches. The CDR3 loop spans 16 amino acids. Germline V CDR1 and CDR2: MNHEY, SVGAGI. The CDR3 here is CASSYRIRGQGYGYTF. The CDR3 DNA reads as TGTGCCAGCAGTTATCGTATCAGGGGGCAAGGCTATGGCTACACCTTC.

The chain is built from TRBV15 and TRBJ1-1; tentative D call: TRBD1 (5 bases). The CDR3 runs to 15 residues. Germline CDR1 reads LNHNV; CDR2 reads YYDKDF (reference sequence). The V end was cut by 1 base, the J end by 1 base, with 10 bases between. The CDR3 is CATSRATGGNTEAFF. In DNA form, the CDR3 reads TGTGCCACCAGCAGAGCGACCGGGGGGAACACTGAAGCTTTCTTT.

V and J are TRBV7-9 and TRBJ2-1; the match to TRBD1 covers 7 bases. V trimming: 7 bases; J trimming: 1 base; junction bases outside the gene matches: 4. The CDR3 extends over 14 amino acids. Germline loops: CDR1 SEHNR, CDR2 FQNEAQ (reference sequence). The CDR3 sequence is CASTSGGSYNEQFF. The CDR3 DNA is TGTGCCAGCACCTCAGGGGGTTCCTACAATGAGCAGTTCTTC.

V and J are TRBV7-8 and TRBJ2-7; 8 bases align to TRBD2. This CDR3 has 15 residues. The J segment lost 0 bases and the V segment lost 5 bases, leaving 6 bases of the junction unmatched. CDR1 and CDR2 (germline): SGHVS, FQNEAQ. The CDR3 reads CASSRRGGASYEQYF. CDR3 DNA: TGTGCCAGCAGCCGTCGGGGGGGCGCCTCCTACGAGCAGTACTTC.

V gene TRBV5-1 combines with J gene TRBJ1-1; D uncertain. The CDR3 loop spans 15 amino acids. Trimming took off 0 bases at V and 0 bases at J, with 9 bases between the two ends. Germline V gene sequence: CDR1 SGHRS, CDR2 YFSETQ. The CDR3 nucleotides are TGCGCCAGCAGCTTGGCCGAGGCCCTGAACACTGAAGCTTTCTTT. It codes for CASSLAEALNTEAFF. The complete variable domain, with remaining parts taken from reference TRBV5-1 and TRBJ1-1, reads KAGVTQTPRYLIKTRGQQVTLSCSPISGHRSVSWYQQTPGQGLQFLFEYFSETQRNKGNFPGRFSGRQFSNSRSEMNVSTLELGDSALYLCASSLAEALNTEAFFGQGTRLTVV.

V and J are TRBV6-1 and TRBJ1-1, with D perhaps TRBD1 (5 bases). The CDR3 is 13 residues long. V was clipped by 11 bases and J by 1 base, with 14 bases between them. From germline, CDR1 is MNHNS and CDR2 SASEGT. CDR3 nucleotide sequence: TGTGCCTCCCGACTCAGGGCGAACACTGAAGCTTTCTTT. Translated: CASRLRANTEAFF.

The genes are TRBV25-1 and TRBJ1-2; 7 nucleotides align to TRBD1. Germline values: CDR1 MGHDK, CDR2 SYGVNS. There are 13 residues in the CDR3. Trimming at V came to 4 bases and at J to 3 bases, leaving 2 bases not matched to a gene. The CDR3: CASSGGQHYGYTF. CDR3 nucleotides: TGTGCCAGCAGTGGGGGACAGCACTATGGCTACACCTTC.

In this sample, this clone turned up a few times. This chain joins TRBV9 and TRBJ2-5; the D gene is possibly TRBD2 (5 bases). The CDR3 has 19 amino acids. The germline CDR1 and CDR2 sequences are SGDLS and YYNGEE. Deletions cut 0 bases from V and 2 bases from J, with 23 bases between. This CDR3 is CASSVGSPGFSPGQETQYF. The CDR3 DNA follows: TGTGCCAGCAGCGTAGGGTCGCCGGGATTTAGCCCGGGACAAGAGACCCAGTACTTC.

The CDR3 reads CASGSGQGVQPQHF. CDR3 nucleotides: TGTGCTAGTGGTTCCGGACAGGGAGTGCAGCCCCAGCATTTT. The chain couples TRBV12-5 to TRBJ1-5; 8 nucleotides line up with TRBD1. The CDR3 sequence is 14 residues long. The junction had 6 bases not matched to a gene; V was cut back by 4 bases and J by 7 bases. CDR1 is LGHNT and CDR2 is FRNRAP in the germline V gene.

The chain carries TRBV5-1 and TRBJ2-1; 10 bases are shared with TRBD2. The CDR3 spans 16 residues. The V gene's germline CDR1 is SGHRS and CDR2 YFSETQ. V gave up 3 bases and J gave up 4 bases; unmatched junction bases: 7. This CDR3 reads CASSSDRTSGYNEQFF. Written as DNA, the CDR3 is TGCGCCAGCAGCTCGGACAGGACTAGCGGTTACAATGAGCAGTTCTTC.

The gene calls are TRBV18 and TRBJ2-5; TRBD2 matches at 14 bases. Per germline, CDR1 KGHSH and CDR2 LQKENI. This CDR3 region has 20 residues. The V and J ends lost 3 bases and 1 base, in that order; junction bases with no gene match: 13. CDR3 region: CASSPAVPGLAGATQETQYF. The CDR3 DNA follows: TGTGCCAGCTCACCTGCCGTCCCGGGACTAGCGGGGGCGACCCAAGAGACCCAGTACTTC.

The rearrangement joins TRBV7-2 to TRBJ1-5, with D perhaps TRBD1 (6 bases). CDR3 length: 13 residues. The ends were cut back, 10 bases at V and 5 bases at J, with 15 bases in the middle. CDR1 and CDR2 (germline): SGHTA, FQGNSA. The CDR3 region is CATPGTSYQPQHF. In nucleotides, the CDR3 is TGTGCCACACCCGGGACATCTTATCAGCCCCAGCATTTT.

CDR3 in DNA: TGTGCCAGCAGCTCCTCGACCGTACTAAATCAGCCCCAGCATTTT. The encoded protein is CASSSSTVLNQPQHF. The rearrangement links TRBV7-2 to TRBJ1-5; D remains ambiguous. Germline-derived CDR1 and CDR2 are SGHTA and FQGNSA. V was trimmed by 4 bases and J by 4 bases, leaving 14 bases between them. This CDR3 region has 15 residues.

The V call is TRBV5-6, the J call TRBJ1-2; 7 bases are a match to TRBD1. CDR3 length: 15 amino acids. V shed 4 bases and J 4 bases; nucleotides not matched to a gene: 10. CDR1 and CDR2 from the germline V gene are SGHDT and YYEEEE. The CDR3 region has the DNA TGTGCCAGCAGCCAACGGACAGGTTTTGGCTATGGCTACACCTTC. Protein: CASSQRTGFGYGYTF.

V usage is TRBV6-1 and J usage is TRBJ2-1; 11 positions agree with TRBD2. The CDR3 is 14 amino acids. V trimming: 6 bases; J trimming: 6 bases; junction bases outside the gene matches: 4. The V gene's germline CDR1 is MNHNS and CDR2 SASEGT. The CDR3 reads CASRNSGGGNEQFF. In DNA form, the CDR3 reads TGTGCCAGCAGGAATAGCGGGGGGGGCAATGAGCAGTTCTTC.

The chain employs TRBV13 and TRBJ2-5; TRBD2 might be the D (5 bases). The CDR3 spans 14 residues. Trimming left V 5 bases short and J 5 bases short, with 15 bases between. Germline assignment: CDR1 PRHDT and CDR2 FYEKMQ (reference sequence). The DNA for the CDR3 is TGTGCCAGCAGCGAACGGACTGTTGGGGAGACCCAGTACTTC. The encoded protein is CASSERTVGETQYF.

The CDR3 region has the DNA TGTGCCAGTAGTCCGTCGGGGATTAACTATGGCTACACCTTC. The encoded protein is CASSPSGINYGYTF. V is TRBV19 and J is TRBJ1-2; D call uncertain. Trimming removed 5 bases from V and 1 base from J, with 11 bases in between. CDR3 length: 14 residues. Germline V lookup: CDR1 LNHDA, CDR2 SQIVND (reference sequence). Using reference TRBV19 and TRBJ1-2 for the parts outside the CDR3, the full variable domain is DGGITQSPKYLFRKEGQNVTLSCEQNLNHDAMYWYRQDPGQGLRLIYYSQIVNDFQKGDIAEGYSVSREKKESFPLTVTSAQKNPTAFYLCASSPSGINYGYTFGSGTRLTVV.

Only a few counts were recorded for this clone. This chain uses TRBV18 with TRBJ1-2; maybe TRBD1 (5 bases). Looked up from germline, CDR1 is KGHSH and CDR2 is LQKENI. Trimming cost V 2 bases and J 7 bases, with 17 bases left between them. The CDR3 consists of 15 residues. The CDR3 here is CASSPANDRRGGYTF. The CDR3 DNA reads as TGTGCCAGCTCACCAGCCAACGACAGAAGAGGTGGCTACACCTTC.

This CDR3 reads CASSLGGRGGRNSPLHF. Written as DNA, the CDR3 is TGTGCCAGCAGCCTCGGGGGGCGGGGAGGGAGAAATTCACCCCTCCACTTT. This chain connects TRBV5-6 to TRBJ1-6, with D perhaps matching TRBD1 (6 bases). The CDR3 totals 17 residues. The ends were cut back, 4 bases at V and 7 bases at J, with 21 bases in the middle. Germline CDR1 SGHDT, CDR2 YYEEEE.

This rearrangement joins TRBV5-6 to TRBJ2-3; weak D call: TRBD2 (6 bases). V lost 4 bases to trimming and J lost 5 bases, with 14 bases between them. This CDR3 comprises 14 residues. Germline values: CDR1 SGHDT, CDR2 YYEEEE. In DNA form, the CDR3 reads TGTGCCAGCAGCCCCCTGGGGGGAAAAGATACGCAGTATTTT. It translates to CASSPLGGKDTQYF.

As for this clone: The junction departs from the called germline gene at one end, perhaps through a read error. The chain carries TRBV7-7 and TRBJ2-3, with a weak D call TRBD2 (7 bases). Germline assignment: CDR1 SSHAT and CDR2 FNYEAQ (reference sequence). The CDR3 extends over 14 amino acids. The CDR3 region has the DNA TGTGCTAGCAGCTTGGGGGGGGCCACAGATACGCAGTATTTT. Amino acid sequence: CASSLGGATDTQYF.

Only a few counts were recorded for this clone. V gene TRBV5-6 combines with J gene TRBJ1-3; 8 positions match TRBD1. The V and J ends lost 0 bases and 4 bases, in that order; junction bases with no gene match: 0. CDR1 and CDR2 from the germline V gene are SGHDT and YYEEEE. There are 14 residues in the CDR3. The CDR3 DNA is TGTGCCAGCAGCTTGGGACAGGGGGGAAACACCATATATTTT. Protein sequence: CASSLGQGGNTIYF.

This clone was observed a single time. The genes are TRBV27 and TRBJ2-7; D may be TRBD1 (5 bases). CDR3 length equals 14 residues. V lost 0 bases to trimming and J lost 2 bases, with 8 bases between them. Germline V gene lookup returns CDR1 MNHEY and CDR2 SMNVEV (reference sequence). CDR3 sequence reads: CASSLSGATYEQYF. The CDR3 DNA reads as TGTGCCAGCAGTTTATCAGGGGCCACCTACGAGCAGTACTTC.

The chain links TRBV6-5 to TRBJ1-2, with 8 bases fitting TRBD1. There are 14 residues in the CDR3. The V segment lost 6 bases and the J segment 4 bases; nucleotides outside the gene matches: 7. CDR1 and CDR2 from the germline V gene are MNHEY and SVGAGI. CDR3 sequence reads: CASRAGTGFYGYTF. In DNA, the CDR3 is TGTGCCAGCAGAGCCGGGACAGGCTTCTATGGCTACACCTTC.

The chain combines TRBV2 with TRBJ2-7, with 9 bases that match TRBD2. The ends lost 6 bases at V and 0 bases at J; junction bases unmatched: 9. CDR1 is SNHLY, CDR2 FYNNEI, per germline. The length of the CDR3 is 16 residues. This CDR3 is CASRLREGQISYEQYF. CDR3 DNA sequence: TGTGCCAGCAGATTGCGGGAGGGACAGATCTCCTACGAGCAGTACTTC. The complete variable domain, with remaining parts taken from reference TRBV2 and TRBJ2-7, reads EPEVTQTPSHQVTQMGQEVILRCVPISNHLYFYWYRQILGQKVEFLVSFYNNEISEKSEIFDDQFSVERPDGSNFTLKIRSTKLEDSAMYFCASRLREGQISYEQYFGPGTRLTVT.

This clone was seen a single time. The chain recombines TRBV5-1 with TRBJ2-3; the match to TRBD2 covers 8 bases. V shed 0 bases and J 2 bases; nucleotides not matched to a gene: 2. CDR1 and CDR2 (germline): SGHRS, YFSETQ. This CDR3 has 15 amino acids. The CDR3 DNA is TGCGCCAGCAGCTTGGCGGGGGGGCTCACAGATACGCAGTATTTT. Translated: CASSLAGGLTDTQYF. Combining the CDR3 with reference TRBV5-1 and TRBJ2-3 gives the whole variable domain KAGVTQTPRYLIKTRGQQVTLSCSPISGHRSVSWYQQTPGQGLQFLFEYFSETQRNKGNFPGRFSGRQFSNSRSEMNVSTLELGDSALYLCASSLAGGLTDTQYFGPGTRLTVL.

In its sample, this clone was seen many times. V usage is TRBV2 and J usage is TRBJ2-2; possibly TRBD2 for D (5 bases). The CDR3 has 14 amino acids. V was trimmed by 9 bases and J by 5 bases, leaving 16 bases between them. From germline, CDR1 is SNHLY and CDR2 FYNNEI. The DNA of the CDR3 is TGTGCCAGGAGGGAAACTAGAGAGACCGGGGAGCTGTTTTTT. Translated, it gives CARRETRETGELFF.